Below are 15 T cell receptor beta chains sequenced from a single sample in a study of chemoradiotherapy in HPV16-positive cancers. TCRdb's table, derived via immunoSEQ multiplex PCR, lists solely in-frame clones and lacks some. The sample lists 15,000 to 20,000 clones; around 84% were seen once. The sample consisted of blood, taken from a patient who underwent chemoradiotherapy. These receptor sequences come from a human donor with HPV-associated anogenital cancer.

The V and J genes are TRBV25-1 and TRBJ1-6, with D uncertain. The CDR3 runs 13 residues. Per the germline V gene, CDR1 is MGHDK and CDR2 is SYGVNS. V was trimmed by 6 bases and J by 5 bases, leaving 8 bases between them. For the CDR3, the DNA is TGTGCCAGCAGCGGGGATAATAATTCACCCCTCCACTTT. Amino acid sequence: CASSGDNNSPLHF.

The DNA of the CDR3 is TGTGCTAGTGGTTTACCCGGACCGATTAATTCACCCCTCCACTTT. It encodes CASGLPGPINSPLHF. J is TRBJ1-6 and V is TRBV12-5; unclear D gene. The CDR3 contains 15 residues. Germline loops: CDR1 LGHNT, CDR2 FRNRAP. Trimming shortened V by 3 bases and J by 6 bases, and 12 bases separated the two germline ends.

V and J are TRBV6-1 and TRBJ2-6, with D unresolved. The length of the CDR3 is 15 residues. In germline, CDR1 is MNHNS, CDR2 SASEGT. V was clipped by 6 bases and J by 1 base, with 10 bases between them. Here the CDR3 DNA reads TGTGCCAGCAGCGAACATTCTTCTGGGGCCAACGTCCTGACTTTC. It is translated as CASSEHSSGANVLTF.

The chain recombines TRBV7-2 with TRBJ2-4, with D perhaps given as TRBD1 or TRBD2 (6 bases each). In germline, CDR1 is SGHTA, CDR2 FQGNSA. The CDR3 has 18 residues. Trimming cost V 3 bases and J 0 bases, with 18 bases left between them. The CDR3 DNA reads TGTGCCAGCAGCTTTAGCGGATGGACAGCGAAAGCCAAAAACATTCAGTACTTC. This sequence encodes CASSFSGWTAKAKNIQYF. The full variable domain, rest sourced from reference TRBV7-2 and TRBJ2-4, is GAGVSQSPSNKVTEKGKDVELRCDPISGHTALYWYRQSLGQGLEFLIYFQGNSAPDKSGLPSDRFSAERTGGSVSTLTIQRTQQEDSAVYLCASSFSGWTAKAKNIQYFGAGTRLSVL.

This chain joins TRBV9 and TRBJ1-5; 11 bases are a match to TRBD1. This CDR3 has 16 amino acids. In germline, CDR1 is SGDLS, CDR2 YYNGEE. J gave up 6 bases and V 2 bases, and 7 bases lay outside the gene matches. The CDR3 protein is CASSVGTGGLGQPQHF. CDR3 coding DNA: TGTGCCAGCAGCGTGGGGACAGGGGGGCTCGGTCAGCCCCAGCATTTT.

The V call is TRBV19, the J call TRBJ1-4; the match to TRBD1 covers 9 bases. V gave up 3 bases and J gave up 5 bases; unmatched junction bases: 7. In germline, CDR1 is LNHDA, CDR2 SQIVND (reference sequence). The CDR3 has 16 residues. The CDR3 sequence: CASSMISGTGNEKLFF. DNA of the CDR3: TGTGCCAGTAGTATGATTTCCGGGACAGGGAATGAAAAACTGTTTTTT.

The J gene is TRBJ2-7, the V gene TRBV7-8, with D unresolved. This CDR3 is 16 amino acids long. V was shortened by 0 bases and J by 3 bases, with 15 bases between the two germline ends. Germline V lookup: CDR1 SGHVS, CDR2 FQNEAQ. The CDR3 spells CASSLARAMKGYEQYF. CDR3 bases: TGTGCCAGCAGCTTAGCAAGGGCAATGAAAGGCTACGAGCAGTACTTC.

This rearrangement joins TRBV11-2 to TRBJ2-5; D not certain. V lost 5 bases and J 5 bases, leaving 15 bases between the germline ends. The CDR3 has 14 amino acids. Germline CDR1 reads SGHAT; CDR2 reads FQNNGV. As DNA, the CDR3 is TGTGCCAGCAGCGTCGGACGGGCGGAGGAGACCCAGTACTTC. As protein: CASSVGRAEETQYF.

The rearrangement joins TRBV11-2 to TRBJ1-2; tentatively, D is TRBD1 (6 bases). This CDR3 region has 16 residues. The V gene's germline CDR1 is SGHAT and CDR2 FQNNGV. Deletions cut 7 bases from V and 4 bases from J, with 22 bases between. For the CDR3, the DNA is TGTGCCAGCACCCAACAAGGGGGACCAAGTGGCTATGGCTACACCTTC. Residues: CASTQQGGPSGYGYTF.

CDR3 sequence reads: CASSLLGLKINNEQFF. In DNA, the CDR3 is TGTGCCAGCAGCTTATTAGGACTGAAAATTAACAATGAGCAGTTCTTC. The chain is built from TRBV7-9 and TRBJ2-1; possible D gene TRBD2, 5 bases. From germline, CDR1 is SEHNR and CDR2 FQNEAQ (reference sequence). With 2 bases removed from V and 5 bases from J, the gap between germline ends came to 16 bases. This CDR3 is built from 16 residues.

The sample holds one count of this clone. This chain connects TRBV9 to TRBJ2-7; no reliable D call. The CDR3 covers 11 residues. The germline CDR1 and CDR2 sequences are SGDLS and YYNGEE. Trimming removed 0 bases from V and 6 bases from J, with 4 bases in between. CDR3 nucleotides: TGTGCCAGCAGCGTAGGGGCCGAGCAGTACTTC. Protein sequence: CASSVGAEQYF.

In this sample, this clone turned up a few times. This sequence joins TRBV2 and TRBJ2-2; D not certain. The CDR3 covers 15 residues. Trimming took off 7 bases at V and 0 bases at J, with 12 bases between the two ends. CDR1 and CDR2 from the germline V gene are SNHLY and FYNNEI. CDR3 sequence: CASNRFSSNTGELFF. The DNA of the CDR3 is TGTGCCAGCAACCGATTTAGTTCGAACACCGGGGAGCTGTTTTTT.

The chain is built from TRBV5-1 and TRBJ2-2; D unclear. CDR1 SGHRS and CDR2 YFSETQ come from the germline V gene. The CDR3 covers 14 residues. V shed 0 bases and J shed 2 bases, with 5 bases lying between them. CDR3 in amino acids: CASSLDSNTGELFF. The CDR3 nucleotides are TGCGCCAGCAGCTTGGACAGCAACACCGGGGAGCTGTTTTTT.

The chain has TRBV7-9 and TRBJ2-1, with 13 positions matching TRBD2. Trimming at V came to 5 bases and at J to 14 bases, leaving 9 bases not matched to a gene. Per germline, CDR1 SEHNR and CDR2 FQNEAQ (reference sequence). CDR3 length: 14 residues. The chain's CDR3 is CASSPSTSGGSEFF. CDR3 in DNA: TGTGCCAGCAGCCCATCGACTAGCGGGGGGTCAGAGTTCTTC.

This chain uses TRBV2 with TRBJ2-5; 7 nucleotides align to TRBD1. With V trimmed by 5 bases and J by 5 bases, 8 bases remained unmatched. The CDR3 spans 14 residues. Germline V lookup: CDR1 SNHLY, CDR2 FYNNEI. In DNA, the CDR3 is TGTGCCAGCAGTCCCCGACAGGGCTTGGAGACCCAGTACTTC. The encoded protein is CASSPRQGLETQYF.